The clone carrying this TCR beta chain was detected once. What it recognizes is unknown. The Oncomine TCR Beta short-read assay was applied to DNA of cultured CD4+ T cells. Extraction of genomic DNA was performed on cultured CD4+ T cells. TCRdb recomputed calls from the PCR reads with MiXCR, one row per CDR3 protein. The table shows about 15,000 distinct CDR3 sequences, with around 53% occurring only once. This CDR3 is built from 15 residues. The V end lost 7 bases, the J end lost 4 bases, and 17 bases lay between the germline ends. Germline CDR1 and CDR2: MNHNS and SASEGT. This specimen belongs to a study of vaccination and CD4 T cells after COVID-19. Overall study: The convalescents included six males and four females, and among them two were Hispanic while seven were Caucasian. Post-COVID specimens were obtained a median around 100 days after diagnosis (range 35 to 161). Blood was drawn a median roughly 67 days post second dose, range 14 to 241.

As to treatment: roughly 10-day PBMC culture with coronavirus spike peptide pools or control peptides (ViraFEST assay). The sequence came from a human donor who had recovered from COVID-19. The sequenced sample consisted of CD4+ T cells from blood, cultured in vitro. The chain employs TRBV6-1 and TRBJ1-5; D is undetermined. In DNA form, the CDR3 reads TGTGCCAGCACTTCACACGGAGGAGGTAATCAGCCCCAGCATTTT. This encodes CASTSHGGGNQPQHF.